This paragraph reports one T cell receptor beta chain. Its target is not known. This entry is derived from a study of cytomegalovirus exposure and HLA in healthy donors. Study-level results: Highest at DRB1 and lowest at HLA-C, TCR association rates differed among HLA loci in a later analysis.

PCR involved 60 Vbeta and 13 Jbeta primers. Sequencing was performed with immunoSEQ multiplex PCR; in TCRdb, only in-frame clones are kept and a portion is missing. The sample comprises about 150,000 clones, 64% of which are singletons, and 2.5% to 3.5% rests with the top ten. Trimming pared 0 bases from V and 0 bases from J, leaving 12 bases between. Germline CDR1 and CDR2: ENHRY and SYGVKD. This CDR3 has 17 residues. The source material was PBMCs. The source is a woman between 25 and 40 years old in good health and CMV-seropositive. V and J are TRBV10-3 and TRBJ1-5, with no clear D. Here the CDR3 DNA reads TGTGCCATCAGTGAGTCCGCTAGTTCGAGTAGCAATCAGCCCCAGCATTTT. It encodes CAISESASSSSNQPQHF.